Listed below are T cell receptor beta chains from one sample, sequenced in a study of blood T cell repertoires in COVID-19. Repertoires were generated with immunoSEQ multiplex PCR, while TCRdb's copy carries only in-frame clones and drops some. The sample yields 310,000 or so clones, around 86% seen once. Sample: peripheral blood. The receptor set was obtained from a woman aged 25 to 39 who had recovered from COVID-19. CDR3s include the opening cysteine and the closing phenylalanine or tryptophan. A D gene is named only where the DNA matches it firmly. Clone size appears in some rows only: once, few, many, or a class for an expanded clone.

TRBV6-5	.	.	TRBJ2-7	TGTGCCAGCGGGAGGAGGGTTCTTGGCTCCTACGAGCAGTACTTC	CASGRRVLGSYEQYF
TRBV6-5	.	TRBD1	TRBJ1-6	TGTGCCACCGGACAGGTTGTGTCACCCCTCCACTTT	CATGQVVSPLHF
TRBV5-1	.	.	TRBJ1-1	TGCGCCAGCAGCTTGGGACAAATGAACACTGAAGCTTTCTTT	CASSLGQMNTEAFF
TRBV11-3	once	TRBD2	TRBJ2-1	TGTGCCAGCAGCTTAGTGGGAGGGCATAACAATGAGCAGTTCTTC	CASSLVGGHNNEQFF
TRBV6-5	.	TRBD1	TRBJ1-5	TGTGCCAGCAGTACTGGACAGGGAAAGGGTCAGCCCCAGCATTTT	CASSTGQGKGQPQHF
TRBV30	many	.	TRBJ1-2	TGTGCCTGGAGTGTCCAGGCTAACTATGGCTACACCTTC	CAWSVQANYGYTF
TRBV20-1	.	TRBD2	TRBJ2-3	TGCAGTGCTAGTCCGGGACTAGCGGGGGGCACAGATACGCAGTATTTT	CSASPGLAGGTDTQYF
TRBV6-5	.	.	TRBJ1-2	TGTGCCAGCAGTCCCCGGGGGAGTTCCTATGGCTACACCTTC	CASSPRGSSYGYTF
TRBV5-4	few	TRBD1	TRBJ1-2	TGTGCCAGCAGCATGAGAGGGGGCGACCAATATGGCTACACCTTC	CASSMRGGDQYGYTF
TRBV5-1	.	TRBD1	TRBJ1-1	TGCGCCAGCAGCTTGGCAACGACAGGGAGCGCTGAAGCTTTCTTT	CASSLATTGSAEAFF
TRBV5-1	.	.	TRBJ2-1	TGCGCCAGCAGCTCCCAGACGGGACTGAAAACAAATGAGCAGTTCTTC	CASSSQTGLKTNEQFF
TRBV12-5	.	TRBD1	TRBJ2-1	TGTGCTAGTGGTTTGGCGGGACAGGGCCAATACAATGAGCAGTTCTTC	CASGLAGQGQYNEQFF
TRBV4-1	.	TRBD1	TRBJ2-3	TGCGCCAGCAGCCAGGACAGGGTGGGCGCAGATACGCAGTATTTT	CASSQDRVGADTQYF
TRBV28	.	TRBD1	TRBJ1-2	TGTGCCAGCAGAAAACCGGGACAGGGGGCGACTCCCTACGGCTACACCTTC	CASRKPGQGATPYGYTF
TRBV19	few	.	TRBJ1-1	TGTGCCAGTAGGGAGGGGAGACGGATGAACACTGAAGCTTTCTTT	CASREGRRMNTEAFF
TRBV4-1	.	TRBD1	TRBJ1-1	TGCGCCAGCAGCCAGGTGGAGGGGGCGAACACTGAAGCTTTCTTT	CASSQVEGANTEAFF
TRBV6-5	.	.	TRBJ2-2	TGTGCCAGCAGCCTCGACAGGAACACCGGGGAGCTGTTTTTT	CASSLDRNTGELFF
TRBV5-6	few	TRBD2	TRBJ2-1	TGTGCCAGCAGCTCTAGCGGGAGCTCCTACAATGAGCAGTTCTTC	CASSSSGSSYNEQFF
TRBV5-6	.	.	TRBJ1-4	TGTGCCAGCAGCTTGGGACAGAGGAATGAAAAACTGTTTTTT	CASSLGQRNEKLFF
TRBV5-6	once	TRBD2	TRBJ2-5	TGTGCCAGCAGCCGCTGGACTAGCGGCTTCCAAGAGACCCAGTACTTC	CASSRWTSGFQETQYF
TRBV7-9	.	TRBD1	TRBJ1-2	TGTGCCAGCAGCTTTAGGGACAGCTATGGCTACACCTTC	CASSFRDSYGYTF
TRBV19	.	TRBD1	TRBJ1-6	TGTGCCAGTAGTCCGGGACAGGGGTATTCACCCCTCCACTTT	CASSPGQGYSPLHF
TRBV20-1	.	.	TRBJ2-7	TGCAGTGCTAGTGCTCCGGAGGACTACGAGCAGTACTTC	CSASAPEDYEQYF
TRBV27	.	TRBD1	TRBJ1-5	TGTGCCAGCAGTTTATCGGGCCTAGGGGGCTGGAATCAGCCCCAGCATTTT	CASSLSGLGGWNQPQHF
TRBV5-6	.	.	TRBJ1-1	TGTGCCAGCAGCTGGGGGCCAGGCGCTGAAGCTTTCTTT	CASSWGPGAEAFF
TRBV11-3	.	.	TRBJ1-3	TGTGCCAGCAGCTTAGTAGCTTGTGGGGAGGGGTACACCATATATTTT	CASSLVACGEGYTIYF
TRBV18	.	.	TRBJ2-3	TGTGCCAGCTCATCCCTCGGACAGATAGACACAGATACGCAGTATTTT	CASSSLGQIDTDTQYF